Below, 12 T cell receptor beta chains from the same sample are listed, as sequenced in a study of T cells in Graves' hyperthyroidism and ophthalmopathy. RNA transcripts served as the template for amplifying TCR beta CDR3 regions. First-round RT-PCR targeting the TCR CDR3 was performed with the HTBI primer set. Via MiXCR, TCRdb re-called the multiplex PCR reads, giving one row per CDR3 protein. Here the sample spans about 640,000 distinct CDR3 sequences, more than 14% being singletons. The material sequenced was blood. These receptors all stem from a woman aged 50 to 65 with Graves' ophthalmopathy.

Note on this clonotype: A much larger clone is a single base away; this may be a read error. The chain links TRBV27 to TRBJ2-7, with TRBD2 matching 10 bases. Germline V gives CDR1 MNHEY, CDR2 SMNVEV (reference sequence). The length of the CDR3 is 15 residues. CDR3 sequence: CASSLNRLAGYEQHF. CDR3 sequence (DNA): TGTGCCAGCAGTTTGAATAGACTAGCGGGCTACGAGCAGCACTTC.

This clonotype was observed many times. The J gene is TRBJ2-7, the V gene TRBV7-9, with no clear D. In germline, CDR1 is SEHNR, CDR2 FQNEAQ (reference sequence). The CDR3 sequence is 14 residues long. V lost 1 base and J lost 3, with 10 bases in between. The CDR3 DNA follows: TGTGCCAGCAGCTTAGAAAGACCGAACTACGAGCAGTACTTC. This sequence encodes CASSLERPNYEQYF.

This clonotype has ten or more counts. The chain joins TRBV11-2 to TRBJ1-2, with no clear D. CDR1 SGHAT and CDR2 FQNNGV come from the germline V gene. The CDR3 covers 13 residues. V lost 3 bases and J lost 6, with 11 bases in between. Written as DNA, the CDR3 is TGTGCCAGCAGCTTGCAGGAGAAAGATGGCTACACCTTC. Protein: CASSLQEKDGYTF.

This clonotype has just a few counts. The CDR3 end shows no conserved phenylalanine or tryptophan, and so a read error is likely. CDR3 loop: CASSDRENTEAFL. The CDR3 DNA follows: TGTGCCAGCAGTGACAGAGAGAACACTGAAGCTTTCCTT. V and J are TRBV6-4 and TRBJ1-1; no definite D call. The V and J ends lost 2 bases and 1 base respectively, with 5 bases between them. Germline V CDR1 and CDR2: MRHNA, SNTAGT. The CDR3 is 13 amino acids.

This clonotype was seen a handful of times. This chain connects TRBV4-3 to TRBJ1-2, with TRBD1 matching over 7 bases. CDR1 is LGHNA and CDR2 is YSLEER in the germline V gene. The CDR3 has 15 residues. Losses at the gene ends were 1 base for V and 2 bases for J; bases not matched to a gene: 4. Here the CDR3 reads CASSQAVGQNYGYTF. The CDR3 coding sequence is TGCGCCAGCAGCCAAGCCGTGGGACAGAACTATGGCTACACCTTC.

This clonotype was counted at least ten times. The V gene is TRBV20-1, the J gene TRBJ1-1; D remains unclear. The V gene's germline CDR1 is DFQATT and CDR2 SNEGSKA (reference sequence). V lost 1 base and J lost 7, with 16 bases in between. The CDR3 is 14 amino acids. CDR3 residues: CSARARWRESEAFF. The CDR3, as DNA: TGCAGTGCTAGAGCACGGTGGAGGGAGAGTGAAGCTTTCTTT.

The table lists this clonotype with many counts. This sequence joins TRBV5-1 and TRBJ2-4; tentatively, D is TRBD1 (6 bases). The CDR3 has 14 residues. Trimming took off 0 bases at V and 8 bases at J, with 12 bases between the two ends. The germline gives CDR1 SGHRS, CDR2 YFSETQ. DNA for the CDR3: TGCGCCAGCAGCTTGGGCAGGGGTAGCGACATTCAGTACTTC. This translates into CASSLGRGSDIQYF.

This clonotype was seen more than once but under ten times. The chain recombines TRBV5-1 with TRBJ2-1, with no clear D. Germline V gene lookup returns CDR1 SGHRS and CDR2 YFSETQ. Between the trimmed V and J ends, which lost 5 bases and 9 bases, there was a span of 9 bases. The CDR3 sequence is 11 residues long. The DNA of the CDR3 is TGCGCCAGCAGGGTGGGAATTGAGCAGTTCTTC. It specifies CASRVGIEQFF.

This clonotype came up many times. As DNA, the CDR3 is TGCGCCAGCAGCTTCTTCCGGGACAGACAAGGCGAGCAGTACTTC. Protein product: CASSFFRDRQGEQYF. This chain links TRBV5-1 with TRBJ2-7; 7 bases line up with TRBD1. The CDR3 runs to 15 residues. Trimming removed 2 bases from V and 6 bases from J; junction bases left unmatched: 11. Germline-derived CDR1 and CDR2 are SGHRS and YFSETQ.

This chain uses TRBV12-3 or TRBV12-4 with TRBJ1-3; 9 nucleotides match TRBD1. J lost 3 bases, V lost 0 bases, and 6 bases had no gene match. There are 17 residues in the CDR3. The CDR3 DNA reads as TGTGCCAGCAGTTTAGCGGCCGGGACAGGGTTTGGAAACACCATATATTTT. Translation: CASSLAAGTGFGNTIYF.

This clonotype was observed a handful of times. The chain recombines TRBV20-1 with TRBJ2-5, with TRBD2 matching over 10 bases. This CDR3 has 15 residues. Germline V gene data show CDR1 as DFQATT and CDR2 as SNEGSKA (reference sequence). The ends lost 5 bases at V and 5 bases at J; junction bases unmatched: 11. CDR3: CSALLLAGKGETQYF. The CDR3 DNA reads as TGCAGTGCTCTCCTACTAGCGGGAAAGGGGGAGACCCAGTACTTC.

In its sample, this clonotype was seen many times. This sequence joins TRBV5-1 and TRBJ1-2; 7 bases line up with TRBD1. Germline loops: CDR1 SGHRS, CDR2 YFSETQ. Trimming cost V 1 base and J 8 bases; bases outside gene matches: 8. CDR3 length: 14 residues. CDR3 loop: CASSLPGGTNGYTF. Written as DNA, the CDR3 is TGCGCCAGCAGCTTGCCAGGGGGAACGAACGGCTACACCTTC.